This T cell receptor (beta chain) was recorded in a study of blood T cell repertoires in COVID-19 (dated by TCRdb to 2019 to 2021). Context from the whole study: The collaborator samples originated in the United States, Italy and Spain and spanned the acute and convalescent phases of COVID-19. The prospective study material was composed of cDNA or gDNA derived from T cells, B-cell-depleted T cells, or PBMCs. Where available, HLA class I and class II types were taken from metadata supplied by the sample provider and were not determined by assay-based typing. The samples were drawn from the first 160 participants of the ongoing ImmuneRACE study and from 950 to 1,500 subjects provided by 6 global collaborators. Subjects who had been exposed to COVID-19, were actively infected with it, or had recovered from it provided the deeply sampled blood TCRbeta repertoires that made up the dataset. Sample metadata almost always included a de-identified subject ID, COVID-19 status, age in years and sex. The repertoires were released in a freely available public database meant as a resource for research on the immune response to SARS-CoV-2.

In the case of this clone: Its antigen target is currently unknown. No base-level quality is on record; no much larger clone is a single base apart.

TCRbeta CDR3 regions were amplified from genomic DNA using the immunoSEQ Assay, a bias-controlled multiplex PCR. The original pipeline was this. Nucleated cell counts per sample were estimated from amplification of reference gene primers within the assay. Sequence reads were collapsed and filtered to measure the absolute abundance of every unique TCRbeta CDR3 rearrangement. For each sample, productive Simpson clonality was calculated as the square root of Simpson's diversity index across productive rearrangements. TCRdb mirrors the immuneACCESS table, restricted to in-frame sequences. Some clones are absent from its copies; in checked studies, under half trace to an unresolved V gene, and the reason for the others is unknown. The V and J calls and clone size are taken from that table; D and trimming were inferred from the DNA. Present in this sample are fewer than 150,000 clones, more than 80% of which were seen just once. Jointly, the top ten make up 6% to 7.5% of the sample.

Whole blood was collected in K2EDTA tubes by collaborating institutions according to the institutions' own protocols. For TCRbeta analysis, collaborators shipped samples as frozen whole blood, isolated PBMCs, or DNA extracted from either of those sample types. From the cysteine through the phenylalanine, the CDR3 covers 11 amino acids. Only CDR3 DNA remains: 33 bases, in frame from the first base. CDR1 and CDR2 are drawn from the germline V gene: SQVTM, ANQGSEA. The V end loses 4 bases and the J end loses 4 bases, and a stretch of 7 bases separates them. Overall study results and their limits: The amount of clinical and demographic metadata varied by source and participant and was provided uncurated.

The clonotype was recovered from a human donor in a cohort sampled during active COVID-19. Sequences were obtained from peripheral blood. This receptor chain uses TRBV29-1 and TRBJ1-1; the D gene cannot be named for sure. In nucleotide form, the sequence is TGCAGCGTTGCGTTTCCCACTGAAGCTTTCTTT. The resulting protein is CSVAFPTEAFF.